This T cell receptor beta chain derives from a study of spatial heterogeneity in lung cancer (dated 2019 in TCRdb). Background on the whole study: More beta-chain than alpha-chain transcripts were consistently detected, likely reflecting higher beta-chain transcript abundance. TCR transcript counts in tumor regions correlated strongly with a T cell transcriptional module score from matched bulk RNA-seq. Both alpha and beta chains were TCR-sequenced in samples taken at surgery, namely 220 tumor regions, 61 to 65 matched nontumor lung samples and 45 to 60 PBMC samples. In the raw uncorrected reads, each unique combination of TCR and UMI appeared on average more than ten times. Nonsynonymous mutation counts, determined by whole-exome sequencing of tumor tissue, were related to features of the TCR repertoire. In non-small cell lung cancer, the study made a quantitative comparison of TCR alpha and beta repertoires among multiple tumor regions, matched nontumor lung and blood.

This clonotype is assessed as medium-sized (0.01 to 0.1%). The antigen this receptor binds is unknown. No much larger clone exists at a distance of one base, and base qualities are not known. Because this beta chain is a stray read in a library intended to capture alpha chains, its abundance should not be given much weight. Library method: 5' RACE. The instrument was a NextSeq 500. The TCR library protocol attached a unique molecular identifier to each TCR cDNA molecule to allow correction of PCR and sequencing errors. Concerning the study's data processing: TCR identification, UMI-based error correction and CDR3 extraction were all carried out with Decombinator tools. Expanded TCRs were defined as those above a frequency of 2 per 1,000, corresponding to the top 1% of the tumor frequency distribution. Expanded tumor TCRs statistically deemed absent (corrected P<0.05) from at least one tumor region were classed as regional, and all other expanded tumor TCRs were classed as ubiquitous. Each repertoire was subsampled 100 times to 5,000 TCRs, after which Renyi diversity was computed with the R vegan package. CDR3 similarity networks were built from amino acid triplet string-kernel similarity, with CDR3s being connected when pairwise similarity was above 0.82. Using fastp at Q25 and MiXCR, TCRdb reprocessed the public reads and kept productive beta chains. Identical CDR3 proteins give one entry, which carries the most common genes and DNA. For this entry, the V and J calls and clone size follow TCRdb and not the study's own pipeline. This sample gives 4,000 to 5,500 distinct CDR3 sequences in total; approximately 13% of them show up just once. The ten top clones hold about 26% of the sample.

Reading the label with the study, this specimen's time point is: sample taken at primary tumor resection. Donors were some 67 patients with early-stage, untreated non-small cell lung cancer from the lung TRACERx cohort. Whole RNA extracted from tumor and nontumor lung tissue, or from cryopreserved PBMC samples, was used for TCR sequencing without cell sorting. Only patients for whom sufficient RNA was available from at least two tumor regions were selected for TCR sequencing. Before being selected, tumor and adjacent nontumor lung specimens were reviewed by a lung pathologist. General findings and caveats noted by the study authors: Confirming at a functional level the hypothesis that regional TCRs recognize regional mutations was considered to require additional single-cell paired TCR alpha and beta sequencing. The number of expanded intratumoral alpha and beta TCRs correlated with the tumor nonsynonymous mutation count. Counts of ubiquitous and regional expanded TCRs were found to correlate with counts of ubiquitous and regional nonsynonymous mutations, respectively. TCR-seq coverage of tumor T cells was estimated to be only approximately 7.3% for alpha chains and more than 11% for beta chains.

The sample was lung tumor tissue, taken at surgery. This clonotype was sampled from a male donor with early-stage non-small cell lung cancer.

The nucleotide sequence is given as TGTGCCAGCAGCCCGAGGGGACAGGGGGACTCTGGCTACACCTTC. This codes for CASSPRGQGDSGYTF. Recombination linked TRBV7-2 to TRBJ1-2; TRBD1 aligns with 11 central bases. Sequences SGHTA (CDR1) and FQGNSA (CDR2) are obtained from the germline V gene. Germline trimming amounts to 5 bases on V and 7 bases on J, with 9 as the count of junction bases outside the gene matches. The CDR3 runs 15 residues from the cysteine to the phenylalanine. The DNA shown is the 45-base CDR3, in frame from base 1. The full variable domain, with segments outside the CDR3 supplied by the reference TRBV7-2 and TRBJ1-2 proteins, appears as GAGVSQSPSNKVTEKGKDVELRCDPISGHTALYWYRQSLGQGLEFLIYFQGNSAPDKSGLPSDRFSAERTGGSVSTLTIQRTQQEDSAVYLCASSPRGQGDSGYTFGSGTRLTVV.